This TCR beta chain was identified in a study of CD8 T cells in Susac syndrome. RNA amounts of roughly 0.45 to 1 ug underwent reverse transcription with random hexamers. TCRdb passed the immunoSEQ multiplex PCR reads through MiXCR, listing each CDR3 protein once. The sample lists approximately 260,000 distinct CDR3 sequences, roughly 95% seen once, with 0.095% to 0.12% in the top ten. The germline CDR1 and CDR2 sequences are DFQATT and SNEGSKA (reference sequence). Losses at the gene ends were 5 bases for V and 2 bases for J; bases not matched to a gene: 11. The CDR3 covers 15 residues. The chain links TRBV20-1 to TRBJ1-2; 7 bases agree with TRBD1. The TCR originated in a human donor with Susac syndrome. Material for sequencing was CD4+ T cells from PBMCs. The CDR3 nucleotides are TGCAGTGCTTGGGACAGTGACACTCCCAACTATGGCTACACCTTC. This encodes CSAWDSDTPNYGYTF.